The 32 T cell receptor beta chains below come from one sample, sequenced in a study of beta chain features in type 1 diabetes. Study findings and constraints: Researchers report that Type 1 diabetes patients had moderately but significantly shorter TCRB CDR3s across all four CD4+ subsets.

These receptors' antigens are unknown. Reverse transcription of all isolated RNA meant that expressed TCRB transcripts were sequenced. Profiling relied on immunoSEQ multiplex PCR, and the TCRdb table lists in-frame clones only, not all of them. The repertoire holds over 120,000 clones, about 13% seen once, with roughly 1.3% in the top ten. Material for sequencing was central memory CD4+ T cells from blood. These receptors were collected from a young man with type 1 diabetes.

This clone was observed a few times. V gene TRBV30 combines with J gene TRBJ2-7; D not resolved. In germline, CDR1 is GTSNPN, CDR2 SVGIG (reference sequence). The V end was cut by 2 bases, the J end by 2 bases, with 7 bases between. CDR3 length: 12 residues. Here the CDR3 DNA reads TGTGCCTGGAGTCCAGGCACCTACGAGCAGTACTTC. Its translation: CAWSPGTYEQYF.

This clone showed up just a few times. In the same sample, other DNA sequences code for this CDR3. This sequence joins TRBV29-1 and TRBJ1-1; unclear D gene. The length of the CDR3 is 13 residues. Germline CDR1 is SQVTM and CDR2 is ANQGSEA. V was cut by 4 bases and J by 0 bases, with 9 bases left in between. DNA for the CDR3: TGCAGCGTTGTACCGGGAGTGAACACTGAAGCTTTCTTT. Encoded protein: CSVVPGVNTEAFF.

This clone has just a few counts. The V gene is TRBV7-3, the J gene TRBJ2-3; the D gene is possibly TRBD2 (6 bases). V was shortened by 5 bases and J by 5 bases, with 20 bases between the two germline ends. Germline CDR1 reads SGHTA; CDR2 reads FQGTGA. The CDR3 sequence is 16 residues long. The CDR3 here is CASSLRGLQEGDTQYF. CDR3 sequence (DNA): TGTGCCAGCAGCCTAAGGGGTCTCCAGGAGGGAGATACGCAGTATTTT.

The CDR3 reads CSVGDGYTF. CDR3 DNA: TGCAGCGTTGGGGATGGCTACACCTTC. V is TRBV29-1 and J is TRBJ1-2; the D is unclear. The CDR3 consists of 9 residues. Trimming removed 4 bases from V and 6 bases from J, with 3 bases in between. Germline V gives CDR1 SQVTM, CDR2 ANQGSEA.

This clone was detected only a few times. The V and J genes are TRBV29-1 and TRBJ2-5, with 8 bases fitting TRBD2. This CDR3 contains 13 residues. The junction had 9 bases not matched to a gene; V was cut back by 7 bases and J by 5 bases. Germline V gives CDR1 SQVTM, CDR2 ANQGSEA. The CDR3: CSGGAGAGETQYF. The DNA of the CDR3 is TGCAGCGGTGGAGCGGGGGCTGGGGAGACCCAGTACTTC. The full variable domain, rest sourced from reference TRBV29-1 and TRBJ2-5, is SAVISQKPSRDICQRGTSLTIQCQVDSQVTMMFWYRQQPGQSLTLIATANQGSEATYESGFVIDKFPISRPNLTFSTLTVSNMSPEDSSIYLCSGGAGAGETQYFGPGTRLLVL.

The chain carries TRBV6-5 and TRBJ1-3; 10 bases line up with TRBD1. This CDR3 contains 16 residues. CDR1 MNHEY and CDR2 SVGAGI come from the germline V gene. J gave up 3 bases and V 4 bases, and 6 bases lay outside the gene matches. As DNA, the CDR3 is TGTGCCAGCAGTTCGCCGGGACAGGGGAATGGAAACACCATATATTTT. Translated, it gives CASSSPGQGNGNTIYF.

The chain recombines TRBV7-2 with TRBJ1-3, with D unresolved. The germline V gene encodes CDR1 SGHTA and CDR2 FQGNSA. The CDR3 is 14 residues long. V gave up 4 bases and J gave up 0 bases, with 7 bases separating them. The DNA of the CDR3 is TGTGCCAGCAGCTCTGACGGCTCTGGAAACACCATATATTTT. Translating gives CASSSDGSGNTIYF.

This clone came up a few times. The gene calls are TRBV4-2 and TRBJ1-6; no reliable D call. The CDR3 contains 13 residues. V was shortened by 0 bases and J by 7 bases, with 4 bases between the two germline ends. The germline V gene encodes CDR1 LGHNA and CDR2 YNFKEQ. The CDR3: CASSQDRNSPLHF. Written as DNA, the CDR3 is TGTGCCAGCAGCCAAGATAGGAATTCACCCCTCCACTTT.

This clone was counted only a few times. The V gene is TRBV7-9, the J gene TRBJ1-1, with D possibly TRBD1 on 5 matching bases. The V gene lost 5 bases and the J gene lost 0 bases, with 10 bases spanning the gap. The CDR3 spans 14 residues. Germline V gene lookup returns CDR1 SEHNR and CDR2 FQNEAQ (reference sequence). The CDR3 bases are TGTGCCAGCAGCCGACAGAGTGTGAACACTGAAGCTTTCTTT. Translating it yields CASSRQSVNTEAFF. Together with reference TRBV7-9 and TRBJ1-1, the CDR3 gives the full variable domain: DTGVSQNPRHKITKRGQNVTFRCDPISEHNRLYWYRQTLGQGPEFLTYFQNEAQLEKSRLLSDRFSAERPKGSFSTLEIQRTEQGDSAMYLCASSRQSVNTEAFFGQGTRLTVV.

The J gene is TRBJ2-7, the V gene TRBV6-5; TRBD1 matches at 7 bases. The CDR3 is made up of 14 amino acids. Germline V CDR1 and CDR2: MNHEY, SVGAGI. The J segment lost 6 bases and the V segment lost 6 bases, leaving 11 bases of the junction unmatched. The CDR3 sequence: CASSGTAKLSEQYF. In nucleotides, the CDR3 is TGTGCCAGCAGCGGGACAGCCAAGCTATCCGAGCAGTACTTC.

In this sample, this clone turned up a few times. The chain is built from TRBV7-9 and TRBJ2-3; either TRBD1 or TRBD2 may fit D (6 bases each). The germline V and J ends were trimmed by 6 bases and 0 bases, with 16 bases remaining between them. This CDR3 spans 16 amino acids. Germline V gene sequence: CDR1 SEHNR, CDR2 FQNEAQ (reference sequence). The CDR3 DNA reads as TGTGCCAGCAGTTCGAGAACAGGGACTAGCACAGATACGCAGTATTTT. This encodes CASSSRTGTSTDTQYF. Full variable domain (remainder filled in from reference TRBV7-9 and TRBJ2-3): DTGVSQNPRHKITKRGQNVTFRCDPISEHNRLYWYRQTLGQGPEFLTYFQNEAQLEKSRLLSDRFSAERPKGSFSTLEIQRTEQGDSAMYLCASSSRTGTSTDTQYFGPGTRLTVL.

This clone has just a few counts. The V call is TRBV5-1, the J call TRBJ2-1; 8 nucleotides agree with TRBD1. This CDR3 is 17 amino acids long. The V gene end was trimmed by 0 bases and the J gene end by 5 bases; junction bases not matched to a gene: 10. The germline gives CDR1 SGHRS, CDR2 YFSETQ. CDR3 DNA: TGCGCCAGCAGCTTGGTGGGACAGGTGAGGGTCAACAATGAGCAGTTCTTC. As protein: CASSLVGQVRVNNEQFF.

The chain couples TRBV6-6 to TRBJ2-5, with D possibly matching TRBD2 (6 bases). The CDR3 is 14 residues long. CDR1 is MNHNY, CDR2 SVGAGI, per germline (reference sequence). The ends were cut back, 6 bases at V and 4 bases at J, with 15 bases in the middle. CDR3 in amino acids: CASSPSAGGETQYF. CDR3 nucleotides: TGTGCCAGCAGCCCTAGCGCCGGCGGAGAGACCCAGTACTTC.

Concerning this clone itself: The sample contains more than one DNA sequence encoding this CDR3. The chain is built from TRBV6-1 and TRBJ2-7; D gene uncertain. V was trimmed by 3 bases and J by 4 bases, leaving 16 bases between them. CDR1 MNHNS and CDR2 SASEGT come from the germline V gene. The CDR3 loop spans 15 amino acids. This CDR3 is CASSDRGVSSYEQYF. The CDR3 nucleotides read TGTGCCAGCAGTGACCGAGGCGTCAGCTCATACGAGCAGTACTTC.

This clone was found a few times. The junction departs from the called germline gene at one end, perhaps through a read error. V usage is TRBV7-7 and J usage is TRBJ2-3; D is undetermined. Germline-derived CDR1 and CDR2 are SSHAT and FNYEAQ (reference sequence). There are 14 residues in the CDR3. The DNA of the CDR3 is TGTGCTAGCAGCTTAGACGACTCCACAGATACGCAGTATTTT. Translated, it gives CASSLDDSTDTQYF.

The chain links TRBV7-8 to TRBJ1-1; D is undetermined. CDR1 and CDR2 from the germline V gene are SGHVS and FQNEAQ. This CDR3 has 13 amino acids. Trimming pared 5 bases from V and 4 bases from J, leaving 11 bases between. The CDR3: CASSPQLGTEAFF. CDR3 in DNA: TGTGCCAGCAGCCCCCAGCTGGGCACTGAAGCTTTCTTT.

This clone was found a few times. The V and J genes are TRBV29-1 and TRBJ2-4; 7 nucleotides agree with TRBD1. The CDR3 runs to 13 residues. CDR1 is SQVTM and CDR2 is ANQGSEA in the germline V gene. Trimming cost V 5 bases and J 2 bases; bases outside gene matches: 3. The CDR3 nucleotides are TGCAGCGTTACAGGGGATTCCAAAAACATTCAGTACTTC. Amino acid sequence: CSVTGDSKNIQYF. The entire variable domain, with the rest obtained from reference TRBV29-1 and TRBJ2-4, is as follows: SAVISQKPSRDICQRGTSLTIQCQVDSQVTMMFWYRQQPGQSLTLIATANQGSEATYESGFVIDKFPISRPNLTFSTLTVSNMSPEDSSIYLCSVTGDSKNIQYFGAGTRLSVL.

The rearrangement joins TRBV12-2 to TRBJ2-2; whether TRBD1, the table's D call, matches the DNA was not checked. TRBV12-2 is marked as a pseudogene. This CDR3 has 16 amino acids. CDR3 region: CASRLAETGCTGELFF. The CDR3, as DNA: TGTGCAAGTCGCTTAGCGGAGACAGGGTGCACCGGGGAGCTGTTTTTT.

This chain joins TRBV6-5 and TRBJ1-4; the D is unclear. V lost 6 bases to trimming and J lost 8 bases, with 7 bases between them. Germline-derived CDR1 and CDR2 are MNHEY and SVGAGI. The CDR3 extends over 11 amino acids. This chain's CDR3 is CASSPGEKLFF. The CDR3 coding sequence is TGTGCCAGCAGCCCCGGCGAAAAACTGTTTTTT.

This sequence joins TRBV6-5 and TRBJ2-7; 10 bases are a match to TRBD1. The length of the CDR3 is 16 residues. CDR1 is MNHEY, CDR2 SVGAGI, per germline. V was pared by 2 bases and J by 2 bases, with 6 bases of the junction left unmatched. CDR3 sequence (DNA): TGTGCCAGCAGTTACGTCCCCGGGACAGGGGCCTACGAGCAGTACTTC. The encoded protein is CASSYVPGTGAYEQYF.

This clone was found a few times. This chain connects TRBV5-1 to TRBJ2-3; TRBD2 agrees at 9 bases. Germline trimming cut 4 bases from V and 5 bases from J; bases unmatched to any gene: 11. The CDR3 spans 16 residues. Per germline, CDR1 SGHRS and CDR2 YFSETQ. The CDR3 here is CASSAGLASLLDTQYF. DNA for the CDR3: TGCGCCAGCAGCGCCGGACTAGCGAGCCTTTTAGATACGCAGTATTTT.

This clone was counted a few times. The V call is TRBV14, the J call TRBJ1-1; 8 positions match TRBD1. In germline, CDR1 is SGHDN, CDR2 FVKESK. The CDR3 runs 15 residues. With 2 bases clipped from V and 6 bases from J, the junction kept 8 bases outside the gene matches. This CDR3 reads CASSQFQGAPAEAFF. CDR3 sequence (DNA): TGTGCCAGCAGCCAATTCCAGGGGGCACCGGCTGAAGCTTTCTTT.

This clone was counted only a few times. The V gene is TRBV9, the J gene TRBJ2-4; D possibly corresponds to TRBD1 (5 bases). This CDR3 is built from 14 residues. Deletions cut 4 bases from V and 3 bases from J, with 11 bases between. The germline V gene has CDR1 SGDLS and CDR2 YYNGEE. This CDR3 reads CASSPQGIKNIQYF. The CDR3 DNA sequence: TGTGCCAGCAGCCCTCAGGGTATCAAAAACATTCAGTACTTC.

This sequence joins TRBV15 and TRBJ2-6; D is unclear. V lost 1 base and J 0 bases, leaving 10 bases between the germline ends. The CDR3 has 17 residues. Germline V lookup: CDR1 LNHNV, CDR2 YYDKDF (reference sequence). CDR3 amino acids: CATSRGDGYSGANVLTF. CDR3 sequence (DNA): TGTGCCACCAGCAGAGGTGACGGGTACTCTGGGGCCAACGTCCTGACTTTC.

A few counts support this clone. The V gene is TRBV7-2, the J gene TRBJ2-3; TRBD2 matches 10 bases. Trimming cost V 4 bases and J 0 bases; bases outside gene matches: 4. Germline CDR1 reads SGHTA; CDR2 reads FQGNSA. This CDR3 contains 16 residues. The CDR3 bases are TGTGCCAGCAGCTCTAGCGGGGGATCCAGCACAGATACGCAGTATTTT. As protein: CASSSSGGSSTDTQYF.

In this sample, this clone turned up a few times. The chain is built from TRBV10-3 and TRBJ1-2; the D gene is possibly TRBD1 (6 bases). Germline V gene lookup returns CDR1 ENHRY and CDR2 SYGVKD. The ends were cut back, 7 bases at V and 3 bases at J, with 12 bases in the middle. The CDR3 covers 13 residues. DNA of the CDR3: TGTGCCATCATGGAACAGGGATACTATGGCTACACCTTC. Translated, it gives CAIMEQGYYGYTF.

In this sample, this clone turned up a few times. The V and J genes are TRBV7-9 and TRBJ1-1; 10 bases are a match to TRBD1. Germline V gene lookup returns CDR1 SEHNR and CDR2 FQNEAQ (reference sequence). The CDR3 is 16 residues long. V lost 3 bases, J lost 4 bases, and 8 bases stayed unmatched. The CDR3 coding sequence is TGTGCCAGCAGCTTGGGACAGGGGAATGGGGGCACTGAAGCTTTCTTT. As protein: CASSLGQGNGGTEAFF. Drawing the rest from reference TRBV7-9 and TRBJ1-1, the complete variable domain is DTGVSQNPRHKITKRGQNVTFRCDPISEHNRLYWYRQTLGQGPEFLTYFQNEAQLEKSRLLSDRFSAERPKGSFSTLEIQRTEQGDSAMYLCASSLGQGNGGTEAFFGQGTRLTVV.

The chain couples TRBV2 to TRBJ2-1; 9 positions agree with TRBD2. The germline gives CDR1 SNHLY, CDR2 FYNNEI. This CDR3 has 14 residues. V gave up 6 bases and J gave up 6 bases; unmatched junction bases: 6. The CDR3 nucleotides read TGTGCCAGCAGAGGGCTAGCGGGGTTCAATGAGCAGTTCTTC. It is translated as CASRGLAGFNEQFF. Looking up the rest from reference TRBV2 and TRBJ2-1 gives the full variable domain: EPEVTQTPSHQVTQMGQEVILRCVPISNHLYFYWYRQILGQKVEFLVSFYNNEISEKSEIFDDQFSVERPDGSNFTLKIRSTKLEDSAMYFCASRGLAGFNEQFFGPGTRLTVL.

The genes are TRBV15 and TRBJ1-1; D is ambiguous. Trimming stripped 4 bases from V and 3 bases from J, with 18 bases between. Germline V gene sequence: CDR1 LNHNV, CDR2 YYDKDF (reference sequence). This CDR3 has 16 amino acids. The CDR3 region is CATSTQSKGGYTEAFF. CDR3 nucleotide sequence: TGTGCCACCAGCACCCAATCCAAGGGCGGATACACTGAAGCTTTCTTT.

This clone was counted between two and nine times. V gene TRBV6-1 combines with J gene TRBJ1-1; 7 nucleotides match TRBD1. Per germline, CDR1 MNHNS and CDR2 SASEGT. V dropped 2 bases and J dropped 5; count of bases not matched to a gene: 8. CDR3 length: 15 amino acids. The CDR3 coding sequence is TGTGCCAGCAGTGAAACCCGGGACAGCCCGACTGAAGCTTTCTTT. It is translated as CASSETRDSPTEAFF.

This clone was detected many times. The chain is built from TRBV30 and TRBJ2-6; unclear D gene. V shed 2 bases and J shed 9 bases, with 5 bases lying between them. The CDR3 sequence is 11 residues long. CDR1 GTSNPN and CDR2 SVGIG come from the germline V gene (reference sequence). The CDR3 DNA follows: TGTGCCTGGAGTTCGCACAACGTCCTGACTTTC. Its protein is CAWSSHNVLTF.

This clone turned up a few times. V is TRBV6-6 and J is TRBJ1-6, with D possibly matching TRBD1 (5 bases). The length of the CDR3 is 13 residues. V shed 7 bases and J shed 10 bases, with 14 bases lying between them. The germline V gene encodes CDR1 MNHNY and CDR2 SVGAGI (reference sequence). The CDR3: CASIDRGASPLHF. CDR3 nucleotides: TGTGCCAGCATAGACAGAGGGGCATCACCCCTCCACTTT.